This entry describes one T cell receptor (beta chain). In the original processing: Cell counts per sample came from amplifying reference gene primers. The data were produced by immunoSEQ multiplex PCR, yet TCRdb's version contains in-frame clones alone and is incomplete. V and J calls and clone size are as listed in that table; D and trimming were resolved from the DNA. The sample holds about 220,000 clones, around 86% seen once. This CDR3 comprises 17 residues. V was clipped by 3 bases and J by 4 bases, with 19 bases between them. Germline lookup yields CDR1 LGHDT and CDR2 YNNKEL (reference sequence). The sample originates from a study of blood T cell repertoires in COVID-19. Study-wide context: COVID-19 samples collected from the United States, Italy and Spain covered acute and convalescent phases. T cells, B-cell-depleted T cells, or PBMCs provided the cDNA or gDNA that served as material.

Sample: peripheral blood. This sequence originates from a woman in her 70s with COVID-19, enrolled during active disease. V and J are TRBV3-1 (or the pseudogene TRBV3-2) and TRBJ1-5; TRBD1 might be the D (6 bases). In DNA form, the CDR3 reads TGTGCCAGCAGCCACCATTCGCTGGACAGATCAAATCAGCCCCAGCATTTT. Residues: CASSHHSLDRSNQPQHF.